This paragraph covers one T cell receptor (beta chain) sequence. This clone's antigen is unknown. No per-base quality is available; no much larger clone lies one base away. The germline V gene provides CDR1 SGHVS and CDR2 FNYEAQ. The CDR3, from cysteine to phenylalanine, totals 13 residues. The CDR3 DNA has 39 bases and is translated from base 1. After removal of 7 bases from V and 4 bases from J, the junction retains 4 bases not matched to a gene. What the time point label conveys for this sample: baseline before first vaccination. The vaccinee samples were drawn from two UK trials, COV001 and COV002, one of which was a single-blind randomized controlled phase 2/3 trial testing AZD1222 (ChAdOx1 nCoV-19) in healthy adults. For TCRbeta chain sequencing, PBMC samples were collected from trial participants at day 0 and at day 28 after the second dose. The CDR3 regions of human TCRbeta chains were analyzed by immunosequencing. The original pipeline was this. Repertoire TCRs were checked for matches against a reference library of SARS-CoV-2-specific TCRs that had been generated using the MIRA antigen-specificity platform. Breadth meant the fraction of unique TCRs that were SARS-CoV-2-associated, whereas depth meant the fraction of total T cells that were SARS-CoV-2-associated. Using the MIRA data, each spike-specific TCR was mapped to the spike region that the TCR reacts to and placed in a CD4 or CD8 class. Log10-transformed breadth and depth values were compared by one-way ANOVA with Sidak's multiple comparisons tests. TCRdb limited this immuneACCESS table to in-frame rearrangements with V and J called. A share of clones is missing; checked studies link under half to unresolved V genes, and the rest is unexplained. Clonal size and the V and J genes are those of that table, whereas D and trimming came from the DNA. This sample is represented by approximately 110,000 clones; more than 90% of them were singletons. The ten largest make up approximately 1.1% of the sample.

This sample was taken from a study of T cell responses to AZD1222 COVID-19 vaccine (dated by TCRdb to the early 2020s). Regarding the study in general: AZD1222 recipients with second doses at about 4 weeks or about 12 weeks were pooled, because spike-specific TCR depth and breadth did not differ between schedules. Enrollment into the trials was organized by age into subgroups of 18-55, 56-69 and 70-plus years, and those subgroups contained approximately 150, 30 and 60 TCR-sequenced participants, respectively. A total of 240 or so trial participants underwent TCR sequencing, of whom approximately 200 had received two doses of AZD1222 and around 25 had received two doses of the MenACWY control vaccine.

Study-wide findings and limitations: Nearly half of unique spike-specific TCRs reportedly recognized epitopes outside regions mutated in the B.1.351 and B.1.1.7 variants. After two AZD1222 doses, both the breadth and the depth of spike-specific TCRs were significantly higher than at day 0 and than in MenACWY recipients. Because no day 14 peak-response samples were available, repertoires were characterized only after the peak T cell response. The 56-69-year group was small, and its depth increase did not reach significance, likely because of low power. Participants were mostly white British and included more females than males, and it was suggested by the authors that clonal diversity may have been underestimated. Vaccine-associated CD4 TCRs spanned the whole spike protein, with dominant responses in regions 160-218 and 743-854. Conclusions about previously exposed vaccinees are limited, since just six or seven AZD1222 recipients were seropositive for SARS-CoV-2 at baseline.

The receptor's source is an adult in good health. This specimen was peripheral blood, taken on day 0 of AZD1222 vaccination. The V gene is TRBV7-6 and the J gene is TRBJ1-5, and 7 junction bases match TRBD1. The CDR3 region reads CASIQQGNQPQHF. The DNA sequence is TGTGCCAGCATCCAACAGGGGAATCAGCCCCAGCATTTT.